This TCR beta chain was identified during a study of blood T cell repertoires in COVID-19. Study as a whole: In each case, the material was cDNA or gDNA derived from T cells, B-cell-depleted T cells, or PBMCs.

Sequencing used immunoSEQ multiplex PCR; TCRdb keeps in-frame clones, though not all of them. The data hold about 240,000 clones, with approximately 86% observed a single time. V gave up 3 bases and J gave up 4 bases; unmatched junction bases: 5. The length of the CDR3 is 14 residues. Per the germline V gene, CDR1 is SGHRS and CDR2 is YFSETQ. Assignments of participants to cohorts depended upon their own reported clinical history. The sample consisted of PBMCs or T cells enriched from blood (not recorded which). The chain recombines TRBV5-1 with TRBJ2-7; 9 positions match TRBD1. This receptor was identified in a woman in her thirties or forties with acute COVID-19. The CDR3 DNA is TGCGCCAGCAGCTGGACAGGGGCTGGGTACGAGCAGTACTTC. Translation gives CASSWTGAGYEQYF.